One and the same sample provided the 24 T cell receptor beta chains below, sequenced in a study of blood T cells in healthy people across ages. Primers used in a second PCR of roughly 6 to 12 cycles were a sample-barcoded 5' primer and a J-beta primer mix. MiXCR, run by TCRdb on the 5' RACE reads, gives a single entry per CDR3 protein. The table includes 650,000 to 950,000 distinct CDR3 sequences, under 55% detected once. Sequenced sample: blood. Receptors were obtained from a man between 60 and 70 years old in good health.

Remarks on this clonotype: A read error may be the cause here, since a much bigger clone is one base away. The J gene is TRBJ2-7, the V gene TRBV11-3; perhaps D is TRBD1 or TRBD2 (5 bases each). The DNA end is a closer match to TRBJ2-5, so the J assignment may be wrong. The CDR3 runs 13 residues. CDR1 is SGHNT, CDR2 YENEEA, per germline. The CDR3 spells CASSAGAFETQYF. DNA of the CDR3: TGTGCCAGCAGCGCCGGGGCGTTCGAGACCCAGTACTTC.

This clonotype occurred a few times. CDR3 nucleotides: TGTGCCAGCAGTTCAACTGGGGGCCAATCTCAGCCCCAGCATTTT. Its translation: CASSSTGGQSQPQHF. This chain uses TRBV6-2 or TRBV6-3 with TRBJ1-5, with D possibly TRBD1 on 6 matching bases. Trimming removed 4 bases at V and 6 bases at J, with 16 bases between. This CDR3 has 15 residues. Germline values: CDR1 MNHEY, CDR2 SVGEGT.

J is TRBJ2-3 and V is TRBV2; possibly TRBD2 for D (5 bases). The CDR3 spans 13 residues. Germline assignment: CDR1 SNHLY and CDR2 FYNNEI. V lost 3 bases and J 8 bases, leaving 12 bases between the germline ends. This chain's CDR3 is CASSEDREGTQYF. The CDR3 bases are TGTGCCAGCAGTGAGGACCGGGAAGGTACGCAGTATTTT. Filled out from reference TRBV2 and TRBJ2-3, the complete variable domain reads EPEVTQTPSHQVTQMGQEVILRCVPISNHLYFYWYRQILGQKVEFLVSFYNNEISEKSEIFDDQFSVERPDGSNFTLKIRSTKLEDSAMYFCASSEDREGTQYFGPGTRLTVL.

The J gene is TRBJ1-3, the V gene TRBV25-1, with 7 bases identical to TRBD1. This CDR3 region has 13 residues. Trimming took 10 bases from V and 0 from J; bases not matched to a gene: 3. The germline gives CDR1 MGHDK, CDR2 SYGVNS. CDR3 region: CATGQASGNTIYF. CDR3 DNA: TGTGCCACCGGACAGGCCTCTGGAAACACCATATATTTT.

CDR3 sequence (DNA): TGTGCCATCAGTGAAACTACGACTAGCGGGGGGTACAATGAGCAGTTCTTC. This translates into CAISETTTSGGYNEQFF. The chain is built from TRBV10-3 and TRBJ2-1, with 13 bases identical to TRBD2. Germline V gene data show CDR1 as ENHRY and CDR2 as SYGVKD. This CDR3 is built from 17 residues. With 3 bases clipped from V and 4 bases from J, the junction kept 6 bases outside the gene matches.

This clonotype came up a few times. The V gene is TRBV12-3 or TRBV12-4, the J gene TRBJ2-1, with D hard to call. V was trimmed by 4 bases and J by 6 bases, leaving 4 bases between them. The CDR3 covers 11 residues. CDR3 in DNA: TGTGCCAGCAGTTACATCAATGAGCAGTTCTTC. This translates into CASSYINEQFF.

This chain joins TRBV5-1 and TRBJ2-3; the D call may be TRBD1 or TRBD2 (6 bases each). The germline gives CDR1 SGHRS, CDR2 YFSETQ. Trimming shortened V by 0 bases and J by 3 bases, and 11 bases separated the two germline ends. The CDR3 consists of 15 residues. CDR3 residues: CASSLVRGLTDTQYF. Written as DNA, the CDR3 is TGCGCCAGCAGCTTGGTCCGGGGGCTGACAGATACGCAGTATTTT.

Many counts were recorded for this clonotype. The rearrangement joins TRBV5-1 to TRBJ1-5; D is undetermined. V was trimmed by 0 bases and J by 0 bases, leaving 7 bases between them. The CDR3 is 15 amino acids. Germline CDR1 is SGHRS and CDR2 is YFSETQ. This CDR3 is CASSLDLTSNQPQHF. DNA for the CDR3: TGCGCCAGCAGCTTGGACCTTACTAGCAATCAGCCCCAGCATTTT.

The chain has TRBV2 and TRBJ1-1, with D perhaps matching TRBD1 (6 bases). The CDR3 has 13 amino acids. The V end lost 7 bases, the J end lost 3 bases, and 12 bases lay between the germline ends. Germline CDR1 SNHLY, CDR2 FYNNEI. The DNA of the CDR3 is TGTGCCAGCACCCCCAACAGGGACACTGAAGCTTTCTTT. It yields the protein CASTPNRDTEAFF.

The rearrangement uses TRBV30 and TRBJ1-1; 10 bases agree with TRBD1. The CDR3 runs to 13 residues. J lost 5 bases, V lost 2 bases, and 2 bases had no gene match. The germline V gene encodes CDR1 GTSNPN and CDR2 SVGIG (reference sequence). The CDR3 nucleotides are TGTGCCTGGAGTCCGGACAGGGGGACTGAAGCTTTCTTT. It specifies CAWSPDRGTEAFF.

The chain joins TRBV24-1 to TRBJ2-5; a weak D match, TRBD1 (6 bases). The J call may be faulty, since TRBJ2-7 better matches the DNA end. CDR3 length equals 16 residues. CDR1 and CDR2 from the germline V gene are KGHDR and SFDVKD. The CDR3, as DNA: TGTGCCACCAGTGATTCCCAGGGGTTTTCGGCCTACGAGCAGTACTTC. Its translation is CATSDSQGFSAYEQYF.

The CDR3 bases are TGCGCCAGCAGCTTGGAGGCAGAGACTTACGAGCAGTACTTC. It codes for CASSLEAETYEQYF. The rearrangement joins TRBV5-1 to TRBJ2-7; D unresolved. Trimming shortened V by 0 bases and J by 4 bases, and 11 bases separated the two germline ends. CDR3 length equals 14 residues. Germline V lookup: CDR1 SGHRS, CDR2 YFSETQ.

This chain uses TRBV15 with TRBJ2-3; 12 bases agree with TRBD2. The CDR3 sequence is 15 residues long. The V and J ends lost 4 bases and 2 bases, in that order; junction bases with no gene match: 1. CDR1 and CDR2 (germline): LNHNV, YYDKDF (reference sequence). CDR3 DNA sequence: TGTGCCACCAGCACTAGCGGGGGGGCCACAGATACGCAGTATTTT. Protein: CATSTSGGATDTQYF.

This chain links TRBV29-1 with TRBJ1-5, with a tentative D call TRBD1 (6 bases). This CDR3 has 14 residues. V lost 4 bases, J lost 5 bases, and 15 bases lay in between. CDR1 and CDR2 (germline): SQVTM, ANQGSEA. The CDR3 region has the DNA TGCAGCGTTGGTGTTGGGGGGCGGGATCAGCCCCAGCATTTT. It is translated as CSVGVGGRDQPQHF.

The table lists this clonotype with a few counts. The J gene is TRBJ2-5, the V gene TRBV28; TRBD1 is a possible D gene (5 bases). The CDR3 runs to 12 residues. The V and J ends lost 8 bases and 13 bases respectively, with 20 bases between them. Germline V CDR1 and CDR2: MDHEN, SYDVKM. The CDR3 nucleotides read TGTGCCAGCGGCCCATGGACGGACAAAATGTACTTC. This codes for CASGPWTDKMYF.

As to this clonotype: This may stem from a read error, because a much larger clone lies one nucleotide away. The V call is TRBV12-3 or TRBV12-4, the J call TRBJ2-7, with D maybe TRBD1 (6 bases). The CDR3 runs 14 residues. Trimming took off 4 bases at V and 2 bases at J, with 12 bases between the two ends. CDR3 loop: CASSSTGIAYEQYF. In nucleotides, the CDR3 is TGTGCCAGCAGTTCTACAGGGATCGCCTACGAGCAGTACTTC.

About this clonotype itself: At one end, the junction sequence differs from germline, possibly due to a read error. The chain has TRBV3-1 and TRBJ2-4, with no clear D. Germline-derived CDR1 and CDR2 are LGHDT and YNNKEL (reference sequence). CDR3 size: 15 residues. This chain's CDR3 is CASSQDQGPKSIQYF. CDR3 nucleotide sequence: TGTGCCAGCAGCCAAGACCAAGGCCCCAAAAGCATTCAGTACTTC.

This chain uses TRBV6-2 or TRBV6-3 with TRBJ2-5, with 8 bases matching TRBD2. The CDR3 is 16 residues long. Germline V gene sequence: CDR1 MNHEY, CDR2 SVGEGT. The ends lost 6 bases at V and 2 bases at J; junction bases unmatched: 11. The CDR3 loop reads CASRPPRRGAQETQYF. CDR3 nucleotides: TGTGCCAGCAGGCCTCCCCGGCGGGGGGCACAAGAGACCCAGTACTTC.

The chain is built from TRBV5-1 and TRBJ2-7, with TRBD2 identical over 7 bases. The assigned J gene may be wrong: the sequence end matches TRBJ2-5 better. This CDR3 contains 15 residues. Germline CDR1 is SGHRS and CDR2 is YFSETQ. This CDR3 is CASSLLREGTETQYF. CDR3 nucleotides: TGCGCCAGCAGCTTGTTGAGGGAGGGTACTGAGACCCAGTACTTC.

This clonotype was observed a handful of times. The rearrangement uses TRBV6-6 and TRBJ1-4; D not certain. Trimming pared 6 bases from V and 0 bases from J, leaving 11 bases between. The germline V gene encodes CDR1 MNHNY and CDR2 SVGAGI (reference sequence). The CDR3 has 15 amino acids. The CDR3 protein is CASSRARATNEKLFF. The CDR3 DNA is TGTGCCAGCAGCCGCGCCCGGGCAACTAATGAAAAACTGTTTTTT.

This clonotype was observed a few times. The chain has TRBV7-2 and TRBJ2-3; 10 nucleotides align to TRBD1. CDR3 length equals 15 residues. The trim removed 7 bases at V and 4 bases at J, leaving 8 bases unmatched. The germline CDR1 and CDR2 sequences are SGHTA and FQGNSA. The CDR3 loop is CASKTGTGDADTQYF. CDR3 nucleotides: TGTGCCAGCAAGACCGGGACAGGGGATGCAGATACGCAGTATTTT.

This clonotype was observed once. At one of its ends the junction is not consistent with the germline gene, which may arise from a read error. The V and J genes are TRBV2 and TRBJ2-7; 9 nucleotides line up with TRBD1. CDR3 size: 13 residues. The germline V gene encodes CDR1 SNHLY and CDR2 FYNNEI. CDR3 nucleotide sequence: TGTGCCGGCAGTAAGACAGGGGGCTACGAGCAGTACTTC. This gives the protein CAGSKTGGYEQYF.

The V gene is TRBV20-1, the J gene TRBJ2-3; the match to TRBD2 covers 15 bases. CDR1 and CDR2 (germline): DFQATT, SNEGSKA (reference sequence). This CDR3 spans 17 amino acids. With 4 bases clipped from V and 2 bases from J, the junction kept 7 bases outside the gene matches. CDR3 DNA sequence: TGCAGTGCTAACTCCGGGACTAGCGGGGGGTACACAGATACGCAGTATTTT. Translated: CSANSGTSGGYTDTQYF.

The rearrangement links TRBV9 to TRBJ2-5; perhaps TRBD2 as D (6 bases). V was shortened by 2 bases and J by 5 bases, with 10 bases between the two germline ends. Looked up from germline, CDR1 is SGDLS and CDR2 is YYNGEE. The CDR3 runs 13 residues. Here the CDR3 DNA reads TGTGCCAGCAGCGTTTCGCTAGCGGAGACCCAGTACTTC. Its translation is CASSVSLAETQYF.